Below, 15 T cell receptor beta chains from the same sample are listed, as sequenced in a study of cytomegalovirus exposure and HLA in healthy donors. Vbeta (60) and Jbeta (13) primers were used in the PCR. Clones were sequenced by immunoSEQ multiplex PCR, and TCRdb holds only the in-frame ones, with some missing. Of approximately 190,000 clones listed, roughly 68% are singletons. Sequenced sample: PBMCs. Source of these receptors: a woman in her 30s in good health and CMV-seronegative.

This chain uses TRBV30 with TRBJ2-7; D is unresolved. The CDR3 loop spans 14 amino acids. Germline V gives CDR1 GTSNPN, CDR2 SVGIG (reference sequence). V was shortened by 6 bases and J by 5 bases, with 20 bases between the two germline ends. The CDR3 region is CACHTSSGTDEQYF. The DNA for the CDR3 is TGTGCCTGCCACACCTCATCAGGCACCGACGAGCAGTACTTC.

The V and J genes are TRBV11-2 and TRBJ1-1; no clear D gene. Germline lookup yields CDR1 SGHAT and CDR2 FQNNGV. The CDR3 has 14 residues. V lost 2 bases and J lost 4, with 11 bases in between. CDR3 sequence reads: CASSLRSTGTEAFF. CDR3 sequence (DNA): TGTGCCAGCAGCTTACGTTCCACGGGCACTGAAGCTTTCTTT.

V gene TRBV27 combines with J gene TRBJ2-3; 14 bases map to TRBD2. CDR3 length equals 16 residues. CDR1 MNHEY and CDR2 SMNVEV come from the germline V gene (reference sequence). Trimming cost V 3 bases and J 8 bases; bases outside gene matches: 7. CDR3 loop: CASSLTSGGGFGTQYF. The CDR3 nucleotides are TGTGCCAGCAGTTTGACTAGCGGGGGGGGTTTCGGTACGCAGTATTTT.

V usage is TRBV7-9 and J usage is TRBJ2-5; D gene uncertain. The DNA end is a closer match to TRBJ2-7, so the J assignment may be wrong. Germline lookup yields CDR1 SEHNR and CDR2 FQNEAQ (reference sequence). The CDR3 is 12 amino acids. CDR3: CAGSRSSYEQYF. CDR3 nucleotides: TGTGCCGGTTCGAGGTCCTCCTACGAGCAGTACTTC.

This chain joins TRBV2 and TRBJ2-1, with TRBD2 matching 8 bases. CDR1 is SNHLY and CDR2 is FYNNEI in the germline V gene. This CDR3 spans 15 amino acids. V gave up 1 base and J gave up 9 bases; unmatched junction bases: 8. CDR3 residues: CASSEVGGGTPEQFF. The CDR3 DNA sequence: TGTGCCAGCAGTGAAGTGGGCGGGGGGACCCCTGAGCAGTTCTTC.

The CDR3 spells CASSLGLAAEERQFF. The CDR3 DNA sequence: TGTGCCAGCAGCTTAGGGCTAGCGGCCGAGGAGAGGCAGTTCTTC. V is TRBV7-3 and J is TRBJ2-1; 7 bases fit TRBD2. CDR1 and CDR2 from the germline V gene are SGHTA and FQGTGA. V dropped 2 bases and J dropped 12; count of bases not matched to a gene: 13. This CDR3 contains 15 residues.

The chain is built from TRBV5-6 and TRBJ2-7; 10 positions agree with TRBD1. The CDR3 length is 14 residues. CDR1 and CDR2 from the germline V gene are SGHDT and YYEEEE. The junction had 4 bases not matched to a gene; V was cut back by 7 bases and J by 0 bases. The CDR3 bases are TGTGCCAGCGCGGGGACAGGGGCCTCCTACGAGCAGTACTTC. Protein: CASAGTGASYEQYF.

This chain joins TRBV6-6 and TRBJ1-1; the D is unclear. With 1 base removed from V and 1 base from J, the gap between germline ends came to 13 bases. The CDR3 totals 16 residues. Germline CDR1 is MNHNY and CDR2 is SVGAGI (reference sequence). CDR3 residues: CASSYWPGYKNTEAFF. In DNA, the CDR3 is TGTGCCAGCAGTTACTGGCCGGGATACAAGAACACTGAAGCTTTCTTT.

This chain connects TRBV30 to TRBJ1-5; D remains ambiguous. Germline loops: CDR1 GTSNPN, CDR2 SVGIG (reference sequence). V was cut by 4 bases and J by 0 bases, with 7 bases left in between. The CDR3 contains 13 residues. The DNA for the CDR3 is TGTGCCTGGACCAGGAATAGCAATCAGCCCCAGCATTTT. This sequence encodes CAWTRNSNQPQHF.

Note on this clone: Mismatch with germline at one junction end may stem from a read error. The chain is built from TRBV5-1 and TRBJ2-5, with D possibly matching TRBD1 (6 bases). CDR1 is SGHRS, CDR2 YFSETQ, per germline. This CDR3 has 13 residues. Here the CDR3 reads CASGLGNTGSQYF. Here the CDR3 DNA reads TGCGCCAGCGGCTTAGGGAATACAGGGTCCCAGTACTTC.

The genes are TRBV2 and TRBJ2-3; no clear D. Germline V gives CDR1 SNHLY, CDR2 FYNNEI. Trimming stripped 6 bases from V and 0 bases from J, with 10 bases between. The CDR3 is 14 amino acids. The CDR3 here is CASRISLSTDTQYF. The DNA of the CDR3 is TGTGCCAGCAGGATTAGCCTAAGCACAGATACGCAGTATTTT.

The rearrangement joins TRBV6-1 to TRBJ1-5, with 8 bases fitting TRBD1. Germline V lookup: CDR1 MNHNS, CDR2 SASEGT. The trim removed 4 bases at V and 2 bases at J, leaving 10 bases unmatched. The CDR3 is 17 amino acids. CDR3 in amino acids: CASSVGRQGIGNQPQHF. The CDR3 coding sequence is TGTGCCAGCAGTGTAGGGAGACAGGGGATCGGCAATCAGCCCCAGCATTTT.

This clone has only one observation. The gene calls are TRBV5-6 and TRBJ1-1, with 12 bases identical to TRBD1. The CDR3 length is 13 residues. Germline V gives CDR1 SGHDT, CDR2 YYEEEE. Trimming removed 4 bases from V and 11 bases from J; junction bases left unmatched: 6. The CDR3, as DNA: TGTGCCAGCAGCGGGACAGGGGGCGTTGGGGCTTTCTTT. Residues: CASSGTGGVGAFF.

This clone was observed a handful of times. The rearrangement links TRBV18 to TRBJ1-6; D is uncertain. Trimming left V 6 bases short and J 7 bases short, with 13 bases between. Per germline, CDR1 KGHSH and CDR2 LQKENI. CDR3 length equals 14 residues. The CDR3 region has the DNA TGTGCCAGCTCCCCTATCGACGGGAATTCACCCCTCCACTTT. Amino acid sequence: CASSPIDGNSPLHF.

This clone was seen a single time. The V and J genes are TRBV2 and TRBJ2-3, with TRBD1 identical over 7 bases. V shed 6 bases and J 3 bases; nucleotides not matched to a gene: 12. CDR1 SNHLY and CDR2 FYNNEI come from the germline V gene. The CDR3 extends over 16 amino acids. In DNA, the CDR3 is TGTGCCAGCAGCGGTAGGACAGGAACAGATACAGATACGCAGTATTTT. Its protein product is CASSGRTGTDTDTQYF.